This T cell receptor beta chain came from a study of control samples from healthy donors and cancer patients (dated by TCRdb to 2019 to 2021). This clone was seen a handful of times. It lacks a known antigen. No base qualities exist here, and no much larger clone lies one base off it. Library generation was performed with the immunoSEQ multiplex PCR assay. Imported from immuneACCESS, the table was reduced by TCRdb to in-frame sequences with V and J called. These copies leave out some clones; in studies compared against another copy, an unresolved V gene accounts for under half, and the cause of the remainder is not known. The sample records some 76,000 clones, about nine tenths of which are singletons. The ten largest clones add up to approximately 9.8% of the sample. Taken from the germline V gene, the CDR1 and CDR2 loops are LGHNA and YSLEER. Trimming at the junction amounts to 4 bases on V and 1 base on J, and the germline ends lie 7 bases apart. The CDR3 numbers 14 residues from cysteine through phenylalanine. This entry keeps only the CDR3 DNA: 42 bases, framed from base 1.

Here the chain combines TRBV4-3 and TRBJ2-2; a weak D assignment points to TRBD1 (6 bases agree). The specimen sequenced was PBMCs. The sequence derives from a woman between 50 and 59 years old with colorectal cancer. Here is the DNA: TGCGCCAGCAGCCCGGACAGGAACACCGGGGAGCTGTTTTTT. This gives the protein CASSPDRNTGELFF.